This T cell receptor (beta chain) was identified during a study of T-cell memory formation after mild COVID-19. Whole-study context: For the most part, TCR clusters were specific to one donor. Study outcomes and limitations: Whether second-wave clones peaking at day 37 were SARS-CoV-2 specific went unconfirmed.

In its sample, this clonotype was seen a few times. As yet, its antigen is unknown. Germline assignment: CDR1 DFQATT and CDR2 SNEGSKA (reference sequence). This CDR3 spans 12 amino acids. Between the trimmed V and J ends, which lost 1 base and 9 bases, there was a span of 10 bases. UMIs and sample barcodes were carried by the TCR alpha and TCR beta cDNA libraries that 5'RACE produced using constant-segment primers. TCRdb passed the 5' RACE reads through MiXCR, listing each CDR3 protein once. This table holds 90,000 to 120,000 distinct CDR3 sequences, approximately 15% found once. The sequence was obtained from a man aged 18 to 30 who had mild COVID-19 (a few samples of this study predate the infection). Cell type and time point are not known. The sequenced material came from PBMCs or a T cell subset sorted from them (not recorded which). V usage is TRBV20-1 and J usage is TRBJ2-1, with D unclear. In nucleotides, the CDR3 is TGCAGTGCTAGAGCCCAAGGCGCTGAGCAGTTCTTC. The encoded protein is CSARAQGAEQFF.